A single T cell receptor (beta chain) is shown here with its context. After removal of 4 bases from V and 4 bases from J, the junction contained 19 bases not matched to a gene. The CDR3 is 19 residues long. This specimen comes from a study of T-cell memory formation after mild COVID-19. TCRdb re-called the 5' RACE reads with MiXCR, one entry per CDR3 protein. The sample includes under 200,000 distinct CDR3 sequences, around 10% seen only once; the top ten take 3% to 4%. The source material was PBMCs or a T cell subset sorted from them (not recorded which). V and J are TRBV12-3 or TRBV12-4 and TRBJ1-1; 9 nucleotides agree with TRBD1. This receptor was obtained from a man between 18 and 35 years old who had mild COVID-19 (a few samples of this study predate the infection). Cell type and time point are not known. CDR3 sequence: CASSWGPQGARYDGTEAFF. The DNA for the CDR3 is TGTGCCAGCAGTTGGGGACCACAGGGGGCGCGGTATGACGGCACTGAAGCTTTCTTT.